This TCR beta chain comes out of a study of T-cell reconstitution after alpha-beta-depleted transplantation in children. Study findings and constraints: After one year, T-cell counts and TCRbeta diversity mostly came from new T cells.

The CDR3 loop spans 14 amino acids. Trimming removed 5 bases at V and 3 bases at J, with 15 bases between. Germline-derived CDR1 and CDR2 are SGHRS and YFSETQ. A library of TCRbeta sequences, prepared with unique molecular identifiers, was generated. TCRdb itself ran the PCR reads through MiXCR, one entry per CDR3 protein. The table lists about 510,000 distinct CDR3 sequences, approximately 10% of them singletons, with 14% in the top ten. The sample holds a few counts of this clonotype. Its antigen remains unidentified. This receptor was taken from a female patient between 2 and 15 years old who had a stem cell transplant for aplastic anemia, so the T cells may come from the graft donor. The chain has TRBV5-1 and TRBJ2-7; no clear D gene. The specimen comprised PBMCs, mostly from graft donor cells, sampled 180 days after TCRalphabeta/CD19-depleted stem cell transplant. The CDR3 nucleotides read TGCGCCAGCAGGGAAGGCACGGTACTCTACGAGCAGTACTTC. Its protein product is CASREGTVLYEQYF.